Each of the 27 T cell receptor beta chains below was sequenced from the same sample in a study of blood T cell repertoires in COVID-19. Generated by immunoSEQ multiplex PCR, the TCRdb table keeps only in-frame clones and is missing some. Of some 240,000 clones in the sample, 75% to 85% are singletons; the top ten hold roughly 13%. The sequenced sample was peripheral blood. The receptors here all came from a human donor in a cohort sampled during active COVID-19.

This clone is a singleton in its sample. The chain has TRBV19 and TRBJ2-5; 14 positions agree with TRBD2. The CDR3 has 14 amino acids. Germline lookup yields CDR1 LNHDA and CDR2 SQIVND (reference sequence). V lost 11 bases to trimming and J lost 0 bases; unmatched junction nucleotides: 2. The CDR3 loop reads CAAGLAGDQETQYF. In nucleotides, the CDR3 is TGTGCCGCGGGACTAGCGGGAGACCAAGAGACCCAGTACTTC.

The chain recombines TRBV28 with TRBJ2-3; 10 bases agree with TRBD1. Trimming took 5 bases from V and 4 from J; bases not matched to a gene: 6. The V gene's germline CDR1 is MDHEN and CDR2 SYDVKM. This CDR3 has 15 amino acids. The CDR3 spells CASSPPGQGPDTQYF. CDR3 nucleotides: TGTGCCAGCAGTCCCCCGGGACAGGGGCCAGATACGCAGTATTTT.

CDR3 protein: CASSIREAGEGDTQYF. In DNA form, the CDR3 reads TGTGCCAGTAGTATTCGGGAAGCGGGAGAAGGAGATACGCAGTATTTT. V and J are TRBV19 and TRBJ2-3; TRBD2 matches at 8 bases. The CDR3 totals 16 residues. With 3 bases clipped from V and 5 bases from J, the junction kept 10 bases outside the gene matches. Germline-derived CDR1 and CDR2 are LNHDA and SQIVND (reference sequence).

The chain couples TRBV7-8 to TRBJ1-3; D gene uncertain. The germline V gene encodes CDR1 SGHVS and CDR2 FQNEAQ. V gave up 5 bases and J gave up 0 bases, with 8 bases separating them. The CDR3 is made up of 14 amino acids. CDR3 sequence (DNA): TGTGCCAGCAGCCCGTGGGCCTCTGGAAACACCATATATTTT. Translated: CASSPWASGNTIYF.

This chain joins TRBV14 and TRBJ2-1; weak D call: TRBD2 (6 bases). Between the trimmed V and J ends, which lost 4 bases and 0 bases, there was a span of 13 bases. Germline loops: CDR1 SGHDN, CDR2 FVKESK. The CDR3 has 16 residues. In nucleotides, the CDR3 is TGTGCCAGCAGCCCCGGGACTTGGAGCTCCTACAATGAGCAGTTCTTC. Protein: CASSPGTWSSYNEQFF. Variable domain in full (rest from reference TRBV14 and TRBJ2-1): EAGVTQFPSHSVIEKGQTVTLRCDPISGHDNLYWYRRVMGKEIKFLLHFVKESKQDESGMPNNRFLAERTGGTYSTLKVQPAELEDSGVYFCASSPGTWSSYNEQFFGPGTRLTVL.

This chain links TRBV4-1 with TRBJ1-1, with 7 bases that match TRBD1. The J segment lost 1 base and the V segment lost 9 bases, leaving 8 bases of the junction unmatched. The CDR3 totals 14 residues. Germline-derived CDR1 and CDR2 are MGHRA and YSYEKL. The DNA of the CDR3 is TGCGCCAGTAAGAAGGGACAGACGAACACTGAAGCTTTCTTT. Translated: CASKKGQTNTEAFF.

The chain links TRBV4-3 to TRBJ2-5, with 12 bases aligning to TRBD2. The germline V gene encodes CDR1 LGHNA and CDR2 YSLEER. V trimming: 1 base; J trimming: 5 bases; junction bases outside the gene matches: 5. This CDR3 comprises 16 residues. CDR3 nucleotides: TGCGCCAGCAGCCAAGGGACTAGCGGGGCCTGGGAGACCCAGTACTTC. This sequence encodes CASSQGTSGAWETQYF.

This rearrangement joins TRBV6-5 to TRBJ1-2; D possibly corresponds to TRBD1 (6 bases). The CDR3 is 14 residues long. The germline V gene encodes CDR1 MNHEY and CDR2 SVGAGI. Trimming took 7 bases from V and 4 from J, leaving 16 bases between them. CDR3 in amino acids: CASNTNRASYGYTF. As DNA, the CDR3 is TGTGCCAGCAACACTAACAGGGCCAGCTATGGCTACACCTTC.

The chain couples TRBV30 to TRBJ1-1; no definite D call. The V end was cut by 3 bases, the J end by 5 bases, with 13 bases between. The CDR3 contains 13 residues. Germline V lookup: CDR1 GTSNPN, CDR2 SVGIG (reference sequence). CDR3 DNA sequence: TGTGCCTGGAGACGGGATCGAACGACTGAAGCTTTCTTT. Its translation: CAWRRDRTTEAFF. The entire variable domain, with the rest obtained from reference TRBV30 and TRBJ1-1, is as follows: SQTIHQWPATLVQPVGSPLSLECTVEGTSNPNLYWYRQAAGRGLQLLFYSVGIGQISSEVPQNLSASRPQDRQFILSSKKLLLSDSGFYLCAWRRDRTTEAFFGQGTRLTVV.

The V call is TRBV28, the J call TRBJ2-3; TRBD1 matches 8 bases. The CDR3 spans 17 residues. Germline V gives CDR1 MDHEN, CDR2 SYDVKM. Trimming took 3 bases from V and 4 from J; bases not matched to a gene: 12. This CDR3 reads CASSLPGTGGGSDTQYF. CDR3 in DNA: TGTGCCAGCAGTTTGCCCGGGACAGGCGGCGGGTCAGATACGCAGTATTTT.

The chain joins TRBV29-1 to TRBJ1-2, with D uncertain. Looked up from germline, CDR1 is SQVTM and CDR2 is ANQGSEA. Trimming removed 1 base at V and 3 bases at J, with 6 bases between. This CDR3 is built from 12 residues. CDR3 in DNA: TGCAGCGTTGAAGTGGCTGACTATGGCTACACCTTC. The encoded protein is CSVEVADYGYTF.

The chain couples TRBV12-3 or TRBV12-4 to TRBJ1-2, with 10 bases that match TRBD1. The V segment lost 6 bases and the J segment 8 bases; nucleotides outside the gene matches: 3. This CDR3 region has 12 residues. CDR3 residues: CASSGQGVGYTF. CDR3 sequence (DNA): TGTGCCAGCAGCGGACAGGGGGTCGGCTACACCTTC.

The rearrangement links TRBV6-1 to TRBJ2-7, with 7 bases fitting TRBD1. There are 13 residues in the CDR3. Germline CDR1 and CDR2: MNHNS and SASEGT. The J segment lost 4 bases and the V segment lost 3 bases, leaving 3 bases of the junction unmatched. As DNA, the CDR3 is TGTGCCAGCAGTGAGAACAGGGGTTACGAGCAGTACTTC. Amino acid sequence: CASSENRGYEQYF.

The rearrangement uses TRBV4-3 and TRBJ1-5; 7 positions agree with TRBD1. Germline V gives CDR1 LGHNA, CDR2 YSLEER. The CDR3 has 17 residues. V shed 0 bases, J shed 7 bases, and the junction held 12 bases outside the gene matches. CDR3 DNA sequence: TGCGCCAGCAGCCAAGAGACCGTACAGGGGAGCGGGCAGCCCCAGCATTTT. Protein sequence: CASSQETVQGSGQPQHF.

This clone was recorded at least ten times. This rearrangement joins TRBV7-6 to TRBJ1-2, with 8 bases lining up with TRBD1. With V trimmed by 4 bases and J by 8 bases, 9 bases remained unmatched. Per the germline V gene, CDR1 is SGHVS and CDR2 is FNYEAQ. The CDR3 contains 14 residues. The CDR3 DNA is TGTGCCAGCAGCTCGGACAGGGCCCTTATCGGCTACACCTTC. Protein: CASSSDRALIGYTF.

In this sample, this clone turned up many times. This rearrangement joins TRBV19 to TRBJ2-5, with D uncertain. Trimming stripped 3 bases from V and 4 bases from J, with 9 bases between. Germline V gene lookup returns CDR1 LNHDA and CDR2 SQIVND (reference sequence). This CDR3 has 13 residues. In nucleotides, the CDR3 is TGTGCCAGTAGTATTGGGCTGGGAGAGACCCAGTACTTC. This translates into CASSIGLGETQYF. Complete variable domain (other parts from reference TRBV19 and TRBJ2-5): DGGITQSPKYLFRKEGQNVTLSCEQNLNHDAMYWYRQDPGQGLRLIYYSQIVNDFQKGDIAEGYSVSREKKESFPLTVTSAQKNPTAFYLCASSIGLGETQYFGPGTRLLVL.

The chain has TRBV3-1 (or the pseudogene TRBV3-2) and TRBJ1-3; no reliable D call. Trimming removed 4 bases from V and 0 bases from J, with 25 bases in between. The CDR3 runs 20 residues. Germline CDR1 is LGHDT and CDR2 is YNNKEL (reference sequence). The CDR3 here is CASSPPSRSGSPYSGNTIYF. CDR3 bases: TGTGCCAGCAGCCCTCCCTCCCGGTCGGGGAGCCCTTACTCTGGAAACACCATATATTTT.

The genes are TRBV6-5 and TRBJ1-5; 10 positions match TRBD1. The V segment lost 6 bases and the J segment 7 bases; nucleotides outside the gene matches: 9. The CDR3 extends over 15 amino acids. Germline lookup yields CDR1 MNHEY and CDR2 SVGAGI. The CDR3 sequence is CASSPDRGPGQPQHF. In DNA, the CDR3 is TGTGCCAGCAGCCCCGACAGGGGGCCGGGGCAGCCCCAGCATTTT.

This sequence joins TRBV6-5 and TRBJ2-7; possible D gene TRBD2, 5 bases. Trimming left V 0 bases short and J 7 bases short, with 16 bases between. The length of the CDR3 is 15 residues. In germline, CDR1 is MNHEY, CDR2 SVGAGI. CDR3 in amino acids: CASSYSRFAGGEQYF. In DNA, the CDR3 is TGTGCCAGCAGTTACTCGAGGTTCGCAGGCGGGGAGCAGTACTTC.

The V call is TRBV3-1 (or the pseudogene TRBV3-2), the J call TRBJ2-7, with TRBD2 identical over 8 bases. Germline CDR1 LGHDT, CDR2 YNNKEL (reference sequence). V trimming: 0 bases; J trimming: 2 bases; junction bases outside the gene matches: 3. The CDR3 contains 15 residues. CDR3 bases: TGTGCCAGCAGCCAAGACCCGGGGGGGCCCTACGAGCAGTACTTC. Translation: CASSQDPGGPYEQYF.

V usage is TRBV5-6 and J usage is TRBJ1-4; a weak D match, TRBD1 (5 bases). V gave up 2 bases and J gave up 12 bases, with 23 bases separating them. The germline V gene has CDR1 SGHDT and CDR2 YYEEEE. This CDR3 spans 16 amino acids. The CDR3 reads CASSFRGFGQGLELFF. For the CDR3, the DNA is TGTGCCAGCAGCTTCCGTGGGTTCGGACAAGGGTTAGAACTGTTTTTT.

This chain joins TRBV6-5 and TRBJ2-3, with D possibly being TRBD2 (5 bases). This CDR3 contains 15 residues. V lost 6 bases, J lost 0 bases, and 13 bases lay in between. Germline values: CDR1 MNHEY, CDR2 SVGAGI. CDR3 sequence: CASRWTGWSTDTQYF. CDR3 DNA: TGTGCCAGCAGGTGGACTGGATGGAGCACAGATACGCAGTATTTT.

CDR3 protein: CASSLMVETGELFF. The CDR3 DNA reads as TGTGCCAGCAGTTTAATGGTGGAGACCGGGGAGCTGTTTTTT. This chain links TRBV28 with TRBJ2-2; D is unresolved. The germline V gene encodes CDR1 MDHEN and CDR2 SYDVKM. The CDR3 length is 14 residues. Between the trimmed V and J ends, which lost 2 bases and 5 bases, there was a span of 9 bases. The full variable domain, its missing parts supplied by reference TRBV28 and TRBJ2-2, is DVKVTQSSRYLVKRTGEKVFLECVQDMDHENMFWYRQDPGLGLRLIYFSYDVKMKEKGDIPEGYSVSREKKERFSLILESASTNQTSMYLCASSLMVETGELFFGEGSRLTVL.

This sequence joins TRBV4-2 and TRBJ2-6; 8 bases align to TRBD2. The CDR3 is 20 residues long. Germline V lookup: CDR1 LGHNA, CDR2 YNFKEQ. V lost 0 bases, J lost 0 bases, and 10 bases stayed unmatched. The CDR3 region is CASSQDGLAGRVSGANVLTF. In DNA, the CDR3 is TGTGCCAGCAGCCAAGACGGGCTAGCGGGTAGAGTCTCTGGGGCCAACGTCCTGACTTTC.

CDR3 coding DNA: TGTGCCAGCAGCCTCTTTCCGGGACTAGCGGGGTTAAACACCGGGGAGCTGTTTTTT. Translation gives CASSLFPGLAGLNTGELFF. The chain recombines TRBV3-1 (or the pseudogene TRBV3-2) with TRBJ2-2; TRBD2 matches at 13 bases. CDR1 is LGHDT and CDR2 is YNNKEL in the germline V gene (reference sequence). With 4 bases clipped from V and 2 bases from J, the junction kept 10 bases outside the gene matches. The CDR3 has 19 residues.

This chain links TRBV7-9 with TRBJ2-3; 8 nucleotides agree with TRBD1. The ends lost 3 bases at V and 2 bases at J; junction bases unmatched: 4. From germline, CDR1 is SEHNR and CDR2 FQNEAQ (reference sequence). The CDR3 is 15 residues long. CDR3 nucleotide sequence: TGTGCCAGCAGCTTCGGACAGGGCCCCACAGATACGCAGTATTTT. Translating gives CASSFGQGPTDTQYF.

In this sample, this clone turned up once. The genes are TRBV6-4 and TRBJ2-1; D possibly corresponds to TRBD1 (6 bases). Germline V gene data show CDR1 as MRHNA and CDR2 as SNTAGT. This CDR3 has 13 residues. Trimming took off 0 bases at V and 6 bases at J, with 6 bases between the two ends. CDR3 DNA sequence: TGTGCCAGCAGTGACTCAGGGGGCAATGAGCAGTTCTTC. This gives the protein CASSDSGGNEQFF.